These 31 T cell receptor beta chains were all obtained from the same sample, sequenced in a study of blood T cell repertoires in COVID-19. Some clones are missing from TCRdb's copy, which holds only in-frame ones; the method was immunoSEQ multiplex PCR. This table has 50,000 to 70,000 clones, roughly 83% appearing once. The material sequenced was peripheral blood. The receptors shown here come from an older man with active COVID-19.

This clone is a singleton in its sample. The same CDR3 also results from other DNA sequences found in this sample. The J gene is TRBJ2-7, the V gene TRBV5-1, with D tentatively TRBD2 (5 bases). V dropped 0 bases and J dropped 1 base, with 8 bases sitting between them. The CDR3 spans 14 residues. Germline V lookup: CDR1 SGHRS, CDR2 YFSETQ. In DNA, the CDR3 is TGCGCCAGCAGCTTGGTCGGCGGGTCCTACGAGCAGTACTTC. The encoded protein is CASSLVGGSYEQYF.

V usage is TRBV11-2 and J usage is TRBJ2-1; 7 bases map to TRBD2. The V gene end was trimmed by 4 bases and the J gene end by 7 bases; junction bases not matched to a gene: 10. This CDR3 has 15 residues. Germline V gives CDR1 SGHAT, CDR2 FQNNGV. CDR3 loop: CASSSRGGRENEQFF. In nucleotides, the CDR3 is TGTGCCAGCAGCTCACGGGGAGGGCGGGAGAATGAGCAGTTCTTC.

V is TRBV9 and J is TRBJ2-5; 12 nucleotides line up with TRBD2. The ends lost 0 bases at V and 4 bases at J; junction bases unmatched: 4. The germline V gene has CDR1 SGDLS and CDR2 YYNGEE. CDR3 length equals 16 residues. The CDR3 loop is CASSVVLAGGPETQYF. The CDR3, as DNA: TGTGCCAGCAGCGTAGTGCTAGCGGGAGGGCCAGAGACCCAGTACTTC. The full variable domain, completed using reference TRBV9 and TRBJ2-5, is DSGVTQTPKHLITATGQRVTLRCSPRSGDLSVYWYQQSLDQGLQFLIQYYNGEERAKGNILERFSAQQFPDLHSELNLSSLELGDSALYFCASSVVLAGGPETQYFGPGTRLLVL.

The chain uses TRBV2 and TRBJ2-7; no reliable D call. This CDR3 is 13 amino acids long. The germline V and J ends were trimmed by 7 bases and 2 bases, with 12 bases remaining between them. The germline gives CDR1 SNHLY, CDR2 FYNNEI. CDR3 bases: TGTGCCAGCAAGAAGAACTTAGCCTACGAGCAGTACTTC. Amino acid sequence: CASKKNLAYEQYF.

This rearrangement joins TRBV30 to TRBJ1-6, with D perhaps TRBD1 (5 bases). From germline, CDR1 is GTSNPN and CDR2 SVGIG (reference sequence). The CDR3 is made up of 15 amino acids. Deletions cut 5 bases from V and 3 bases from J, with 14 bases between. CDR3 bases: TGTGCCTGGGGTTTTCCCGGGGGCTATAATTCACCCCTCCACTTT. It yields the protein CAWGFPGGYNSPLHF. Full variable domain (remainder filled in from reference TRBV30 and TRBJ1-6): SQTIHQWPATLVQPVGSPLSLECTVEGTSNPNLYWYRQAAGRGLQLLFYSVGIGQISSEVPQNLSASRPQDRQFILSSKKLLLSDSGFYLCAWGFPGGYNSPLHFGNGTRLTVT.

The J gene is TRBJ2-3, the V gene TRBV5-4, with 7 bases identical to TRBD1. Germline V CDR1 and CDR2: SGHNT, YYREEE (reference sequence). With V trimmed by 0 bases and J by 2 bases, 6 bases remained unmatched. The CDR3 runs 16 residues. The CDR3 nucleotides read TGTGCCAGCAGCTTGGGGGACAGCCGGCCCACAGATACGCAGTATTTT. Protein product: CASSLGDSRPTDTQYF.

This chain connects TRBV2 to TRBJ1-5, with D possibly being TRBD1 (5 bases). The CDR3 runs 14 residues. The V end lost 8 bases, the J end lost 5 bases, and 16 bases lay between the germline ends. Germline CDR1 and CDR2: SNHLY and FYNNEI. The CDR3 DNA reads as TGTGCCAGCGCGAGTGGGGGGAGGGATCAGCCCCAGCATTTT. Its translation is CASASGGRDQPQHF.

V is TRBV6-2 or TRBV6-3 and J is TRBJ1-2; 10 nucleotides line up with TRBD1. The V gene end was trimmed by 5 bases and the J gene end by 8 bases; junction bases not matched to a gene: 17. The germline V gene has CDR1 MNHEY and CDR2 SVGEGT. The CDR3 spans 17 residues. The CDR3 protein is CASSPHLDGTGDWGYTF. The CDR3 nucleotides are TGTGCCAGCAGTCCACATCTCGACGGGACAGGGGATTGGGGCTACACCTTC.

V and J are TRBV5-1 and TRBJ2-7, with a possible D match to TRBD1 (5 bases). V was pared by 5 bases and J by 3 bases, with 18 bases between. This CDR3 is built from 15 residues. Germline V gene data show CDR1 as SGHRS and CDR2 as YFSETQ. CDR3 residues: CASRPGPSARYEQYF. For the CDR3, the DNA is TGCGCCAGCAGGCCAGGGCCATCCGCGCGCTACGAGCAGTACTTC.

The gene calls are TRBV28 and TRBJ1-2; a possible D gene is TRBD1 (6 bases). The CDR3 spans 13 residues. Germline V gene sequence: CDR1 MDHEN, CDR2 SYDVKM. Trimming cost V 6 bases and J 6 bases, with 14 bases left between them. The CDR3 loop reads CASSEWAGDGYTF. CDR3 coding DNA: TGTGCCAGCAGCGAGTGGGCAGGGGATGGCTACACCTTC.

This clone was detected a few times. The chain joins TRBV19 to TRBJ2-2; 14 bases match TRBD2. Trimming cost V 7 bases and J 1 base; bases outside gene matches: 8. This CDR3 has 18 amino acids. The V gene's germline CDR1 is LNHDA and CDR2 SQIVND (reference sequence). CDR3 DNA: TGTGCCAGTACCTCAGGGACTAGCGGGAGTTGGAACACCGGGGAGCTGTTTTTT. This sequence encodes CASTSGTSGSWNTGELFF.

This sequence joins TRBV19 and TRBJ2-1; D may be TRBD2 (5 bases). Germline-derived CDR1 and CDR2 are LNHDA and SQIVND (reference sequence). CDR3 size: 14 residues. V lost 6 bases and J lost 9, with 18 bases in between. CDR3 DNA: TGTGCCAGTAGCACAGCCGGGCCCGGAGGTGAGCAGTTCTTC. Translating it yields CASSTAGPGGEQFF.

This clone showed up just once. The rearrangement joins TRBV10-3 to TRBJ2-7; 8 bases are a match to TRBD1. Germline trimming cut 2 bases from V and 2 bases from J; bases unmatched to any gene: 8. Per the germline V gene, CDR1 is ENHRY and CDR2 is SYGVKD. The CDR3 covers 16 residues. Here the CDR3 reads CAISETGQGLPYEQYF. The CDR3 nucleotides read TGTGCCATCAGTGAGACCGGACAGGGTCTACCCTACGAGCAGTACTTC.

The gene calls are TRBV5-6 and TRBJ2-1; D is uncertain. Germline CDR1 SGHDT, CDR2 YYEEEE. Trimming took off 0 bases at V and 8 bases at J, with 9 bases between the two ends. This CDR3 contains 13 residues. The CDR3 coding sequence is TGTGCCAGCAGCTTGGCTTCCCGCGATGAGCAGTTCTTC. It encodes CASSLASRDEQFF.

The J gene is TRBJ2-7, the V gene TRBV6-5; 10 nucleotides match TRBD1. V lost 6 bases, J lost 4 bases, and 9 bases stayed unmatched. Looked up from germline, CDR1 is MNHEY and CDR2 is SVGAGI. The CDR3 covers 15 residues. In nucleotides, the CDR3 is TGTGCCAGCAGCCCGGGACAGGGGAATCTGTACGAGCAGTACTTC. This translates into CASSPGQGNLYEQYF.

The genes are TRBV6-2 or TRBV6-3 and TRBJ1-5; 7 bases agree with TRBD1. V was clipped by 6 bases and J by 6 bases; unmatched bases: 11. This CDR3 has 15 amino acids. The V gene's germline CDR1 is MNHEY and CDR2 SVGEGT. CDR3 protein: CASSGTEVWIQPQHF. DNA of the CDR3: TGTGCCAGCAGCGGGACAGAGGTCTGGATTCAGCCCCAGCATTTT.

This chain connects TRBV7-2 to TRBJ2-1, with D unclear. The CDR3 is made up of 13 amino acids. Deletions cut 5 bases from V and 6 bases from J, with 11 bases between. Germline-derived CDR1 and CDR2 are SGHTA and FQGNSA. The CDR3, as DNA: TGTGCCAGCAGCACCGCCACGGGCAATGAGCAGTTCTTC. This sequence encodes CASSTATGNEQFF.

The V and J genes are TRBV6-5 and TRBJ2-3; 9 nucleotides line up with TRBD2. After removal of 0 bases from V and 6 bases from J, the junction contained 4 bases not matched to a gene. From germline, CDR1 is MNHEY and CDR2 SVGAGI. CDR3 size: 15 residues. CDR3 nucleotide sequence: TGTGCCAGCAGTTACTCGGGACTAGCTGCGGATACGCAGTATTTT. It encodes CASSYSGLAADTQYF.

The rearrangement links TRBV4-2 to TRBJ2-1; maybe TRBD1 (6 bases). V lost 5 bases, J lost 5 bases, and 16 bases lay in between. Germline V lookup: CDR1 LGHNA, CDR2 YNFKEQ. This CDR3 is 15 amino acids long. CDR3 bases: TGTGCCAGCAGCACCTCCGGGACATATAACAATGAGCAGTTCTTC. Translating gives CASSTSGTYNNEQFF.

This sequence joins TRBV9 and TRBJ2-1; possibly TRBD2 for D (6 bases). From germline, CDR1 is SGDLS and CDR2 YYNGEE. Trimming left V 0 bases short and J 2 bases short, with 12 bases between. The CDR3 totals 16 residues. CDR3 in DNA: TGTGCCAGCAGCGTAGTGGAGGGAACTCCCTACAATGAGCAGTTCTTC. Its protein is CASSVVEGTPYNEQFF.

The rearrangement joins TRBV11-3 to TRBJ1-5, with 10 nucleotides matching TRBD1. The CDR3 loop spans 17 amino acids. The junction had 11 bases not matched to a gene; V was cut back by 4 bases and J by 5 bases. Germline V gene data show CDR1 as SGHNT and CDR2 as YENEEA. CDR3 sequence: CASSSRTGGLVYQPQHF. The CDR3 nucleotides are TGTGCCAGCAGCTCGAGGACAGGGGGGCTGGTCTATCAGCCCCAGCATTTT.

The rearrangement uses TRBV7-9 and TRBJ2-3, with TRBD1 matching 8 bases. V dropped 3 bases and J dropped 0; count of bases not matched to a gene: 2. Germline loops: CDR1 SEHNR, CDR2 FQNEAQ (reference sequence). The CDR3 runs to 15 residues. The CDR3 DNA reads as TGTGCCAGCAGCTTCGGGACAGGCAGCACAGATACGCAGTATTTT. Protein sequence: CASSFGTGSTDTQYF.

The V and J genes are TRBV6-6 and TRBJ1-2; D is unclear. In germline, CDR1 is MNHNY, CDR2 SVGAGI (reference sequence). The CDR3 extends over 14 amino acids. V gave up 0 bases and J gave up 4 bases, with 9 bases separating them. In DNA, the CDR3 is TGTGCCAGCAGTTACTCGTCAAACTTCTATGGCTACACCTTC. Translation gives CASSYSSNFYGYTF.

The chain has TRBV18 and TRBJ1-3; D not certain. The V end lost 5 bases, the J end lost 2 bases, and 10 bases lay between the germline ends. Germline V gene data show CDR1 as KGHSH and CDR2 as LQKENI. The CDR3 totals 14 residues. The CDR3 spells CASSELRTGNTIYF. In DNA form, the CDR3 reads TGTGCCAGCTCAGAACTGCGTACTGGAAACACCATATATTTT.

A single count supports this clone. The CDR3 region has the DNA TGTGCCAGCAGCTTAGACGGTCCCACTGAAGCTTTCTTT. Its translation: CASSLDGPTEAFF. The chain couples TRBV7-9 to TRBJ1-1; D gene uncertain. Trimming took off 1 base at V and 4 bases at J, with 7 bases between the two ends. CDR1 and CDR2 from the germline V gene are SEHNR and FQNEAQ (reference sequence). The CDR3 runs to 13 residues.

The chain carries TRBV30 and TRBJ1-2; D possibly corresponds to TRBD1 (6 bases). Trimming took 0 bases from V and 7 from J, leaving 15 bases between them. The CDR3 is 14 amino acids. Germline loops: CDR1 GTSNPN, CDR2 SVGIG (reference sequence). CDR3 residues: CAWSVGGYLAGYTF. Here the CDR3 DNA reads TGTGCCTGGAGTGTAGGGGGATACTTGGCTGGCTACACCTTC.

A single count supports this clone. This chain links TRBV7-2 with TRBJ2-4, with no clear D. V lost 3 bases and J lost 6, with 3 bases in between. Germline CDR1 is SGHTA and CDR2 is FQGNSA. The CDR3 is 11 residues long. In DNA form, the CDR3 reads TGTGCCAGCAGCTTCTCAAACATTCAGTACTTC. Translation gives CASSFSNIQYF.

V gene TRBV6-5 combines with J gene TRBJ1-1; 7 positions agree with TRBD1. The germline gives CDR1 MNHEY, CDR2 SVGAGI. The CDR3 runs 13 residues. V was clipped by 6 bases and J by 8 bases; unmatched bases: 9. As DNA, the CDR3 is TGTGCCAGCAGCGAGACTCCGGGACAGGAAGCTTTCTTT. Protein: CASSETPGQEAFF.

Concerning this clone: One end of the junction fails to match germline, which may point to a read error. The J gene is TRBJ1-5, the V gene TRBV6-5, with 9 nucleotides matching TRBD1. CDR3 size: 15 residues. Germline V gives CDR1 MNHEY, CDR2 SVGAGI. In nucleotides, the CDR3 is TGTGCCAGCAGCTATGGAACAGGGGGCAAGCAGCCCCAGCATTTT. Translating it yields CASSYGTGGKQPQHF.

The chain links TRBV7-2 to TRBJ2-7, with D maybe TRBD1 (6 bases). The germline V gene has CDR1 SGHTA and CDR2 FQGNSA. Trimming removed 11 bases from V and 3 bases from J, with 11 bases in between. The CDR3 is made up of 11 amino acids. The CDR3 protein is CAGGQVYEQYF. CDR3 DNA: TGTGCCGGGGGACAAGTCTACGAGCAGTACTTC.

The V call is TRBV29-1, the J call TRBJ1-4; TRBD1 matches at 7 bases. V lost 2 bases, J lost 10 bases, and 10 bases stayed unmatched. Germline loops: CDR1 SQVTM, CDR2 ANQGSEA. The CDR3 contains 14 residues. The CDR3 nucleotides read TGCAGCGTTGAATTCGCAGGGGGGTTCGGAAAACTGTTTTTT. Translating it yields CSVEFAGGFGKLFF.